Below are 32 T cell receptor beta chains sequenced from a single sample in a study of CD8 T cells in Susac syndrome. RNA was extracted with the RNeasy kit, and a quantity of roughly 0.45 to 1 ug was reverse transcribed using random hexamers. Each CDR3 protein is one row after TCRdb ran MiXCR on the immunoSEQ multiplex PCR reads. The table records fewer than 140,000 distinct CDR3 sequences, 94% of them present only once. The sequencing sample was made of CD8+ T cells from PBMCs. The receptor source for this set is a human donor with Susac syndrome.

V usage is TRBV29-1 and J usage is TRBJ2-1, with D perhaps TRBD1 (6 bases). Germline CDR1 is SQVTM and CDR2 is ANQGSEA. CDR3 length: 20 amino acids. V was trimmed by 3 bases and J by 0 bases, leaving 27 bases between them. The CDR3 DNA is TGCAGCGTTGATTTCCTCCTGGGGGCCGTACCCGAGAGCTCCTACAATGAGCAGTTCTTC. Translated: CSVDFLLGAVPESSYNEQFF.

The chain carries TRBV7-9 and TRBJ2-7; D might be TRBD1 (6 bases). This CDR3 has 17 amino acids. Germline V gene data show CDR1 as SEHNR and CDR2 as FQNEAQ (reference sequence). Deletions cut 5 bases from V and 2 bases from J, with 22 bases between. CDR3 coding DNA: TGTGCCAGCAGCCCCAGACAGACAGGAGATAGTCCCTACGAGCAGTACTTC. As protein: CASSPRQTGDSPYEQYF. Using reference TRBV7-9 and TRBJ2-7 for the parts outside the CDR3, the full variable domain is DTGVSQNPRHKITKRGQNVTFRCDPISEHNRLYWYRQTLGQGPEFLTYFQNEAQLEKSRLLSDRFSAERPKGSFSTLEIQRTEQGDSAMYLCASSPRQTGDSPYEQYFGPGTRLTVT.

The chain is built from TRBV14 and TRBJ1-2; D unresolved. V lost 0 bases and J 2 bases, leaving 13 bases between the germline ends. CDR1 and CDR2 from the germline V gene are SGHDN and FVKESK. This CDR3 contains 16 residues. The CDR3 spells CASSQDWVGENYGYTF. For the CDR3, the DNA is TGTGCCAGCAGCCAAGACTGGGTGGGAGAGAACTATGGCTACACCTTC. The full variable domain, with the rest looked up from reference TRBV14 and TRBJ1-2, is EAGVTQFPSHSVIEKGQTVTLRCDPISGHDNLYWYRRVMGKEIKFLLHFVKESKQDESGMPNNRFLAERTGGTYSTLKVQPAELEDSGVYFCASSQDWVGENYGYTFGSGTRLTVV.

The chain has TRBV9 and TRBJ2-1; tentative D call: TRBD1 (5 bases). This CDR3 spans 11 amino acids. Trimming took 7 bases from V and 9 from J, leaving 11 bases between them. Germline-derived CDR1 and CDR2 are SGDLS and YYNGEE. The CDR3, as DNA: TGTGCCAGCTGGGGCGGCGGTGAGCAGTTCTTC. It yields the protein CASWGGGEQFF.

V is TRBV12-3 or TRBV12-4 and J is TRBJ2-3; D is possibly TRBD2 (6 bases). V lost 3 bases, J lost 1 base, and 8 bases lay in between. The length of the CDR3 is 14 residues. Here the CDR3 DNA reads TGTGCCAGCAGTTTGGGCGGGGGCACAGATACGCAGTATTTT. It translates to CASSLGGGTDTQYF.

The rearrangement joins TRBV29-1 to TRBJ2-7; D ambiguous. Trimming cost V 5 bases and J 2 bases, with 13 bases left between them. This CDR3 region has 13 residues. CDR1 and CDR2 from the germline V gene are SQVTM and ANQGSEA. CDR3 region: CSVKFTSAYEQYF. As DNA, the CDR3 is TGCAGCGTTAAATTTACTTCGGCCTACGAGCAGTACTTC.

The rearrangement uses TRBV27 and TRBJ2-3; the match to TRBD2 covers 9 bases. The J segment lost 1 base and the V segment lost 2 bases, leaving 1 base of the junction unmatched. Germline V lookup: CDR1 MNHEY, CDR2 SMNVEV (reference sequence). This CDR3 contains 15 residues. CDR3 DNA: TGTGCCAGCAGTTTACCTAGCGGGGGCACAGATACGCAGTATTTT. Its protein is CASSLPSGGTDTQYF.

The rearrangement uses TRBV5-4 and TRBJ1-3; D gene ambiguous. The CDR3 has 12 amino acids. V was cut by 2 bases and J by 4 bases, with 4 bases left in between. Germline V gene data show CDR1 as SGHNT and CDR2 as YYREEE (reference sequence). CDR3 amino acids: CASSFGGNTIYF. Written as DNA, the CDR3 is TGTGCCAGCAGCTTTGGCGGAAACACCATATATTTT.

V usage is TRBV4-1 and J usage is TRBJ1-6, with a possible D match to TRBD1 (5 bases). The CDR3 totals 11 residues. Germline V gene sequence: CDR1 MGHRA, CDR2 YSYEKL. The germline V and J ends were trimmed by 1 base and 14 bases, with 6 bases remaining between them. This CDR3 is CASSQGGALHF. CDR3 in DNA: TGCGCCAGCAGCCAAGGGGGGGCCCTCCACTTT.

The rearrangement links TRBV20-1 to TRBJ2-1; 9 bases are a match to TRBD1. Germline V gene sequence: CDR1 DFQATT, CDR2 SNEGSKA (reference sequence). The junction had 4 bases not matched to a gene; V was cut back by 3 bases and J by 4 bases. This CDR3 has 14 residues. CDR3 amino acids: CSASDRGNYNEQFF. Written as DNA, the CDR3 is TGCAGTGCTAGCGACAGGGGGAATTACAATGAGCAGTTCTTC.

The CDR3, as DNA: TGTGCCAGCAGTTCCAGACTAGCGGGGGGCTACGAGCAGTACTTC. It specifies CASSSRLAGGYEQYF. The chain joins TRBV27 to TRBJ2-7; TRBD2 aligns across 13 bases. V lost 4 bases and J lost 3; bases outside the gene matches: 3. Germline V lookup: CDR1 MNHEY, CDR2 SMNVEV (reference sequence). This CDR3 comprises 15 residues.

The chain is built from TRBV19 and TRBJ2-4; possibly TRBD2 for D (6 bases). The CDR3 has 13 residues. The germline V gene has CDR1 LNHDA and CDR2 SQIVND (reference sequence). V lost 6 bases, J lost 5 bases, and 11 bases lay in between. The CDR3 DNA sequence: TGTGCCAGTAGCTGGGACTGGGAAAACATTCAGTACTTC. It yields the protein CASSWDWENIQYF.

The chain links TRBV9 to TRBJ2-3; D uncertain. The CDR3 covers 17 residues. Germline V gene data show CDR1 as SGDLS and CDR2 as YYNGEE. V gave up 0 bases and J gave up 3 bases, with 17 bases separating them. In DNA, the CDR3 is TGTGCCAGCAGCGTAGATCCCCGGATGGGGTCGACAGATACGCAGTATTTT. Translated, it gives CASSVDPRMGSTDTQYF.

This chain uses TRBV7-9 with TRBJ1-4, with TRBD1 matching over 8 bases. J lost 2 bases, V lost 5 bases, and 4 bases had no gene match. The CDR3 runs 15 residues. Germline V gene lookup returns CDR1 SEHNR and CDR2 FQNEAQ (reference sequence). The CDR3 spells CASSPQGVTNEKLFF. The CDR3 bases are TGTGCCAGCAGCCCACAGGGGGTGACTAATGAAAAACTGTTTTTT.

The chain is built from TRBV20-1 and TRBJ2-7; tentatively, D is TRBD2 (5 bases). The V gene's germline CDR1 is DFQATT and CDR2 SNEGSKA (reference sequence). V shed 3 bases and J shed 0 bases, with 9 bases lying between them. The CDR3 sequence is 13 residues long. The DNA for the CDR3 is TGCAGTGCTAGCGACCGGGACTCCTACGAGCAGTACTTC. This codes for CSASDRDSYEQYF.

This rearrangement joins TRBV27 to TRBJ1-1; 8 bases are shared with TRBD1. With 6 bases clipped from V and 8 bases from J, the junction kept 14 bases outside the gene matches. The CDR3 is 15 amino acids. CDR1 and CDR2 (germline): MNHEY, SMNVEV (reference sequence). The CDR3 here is CASRVRPQGAGEAFF. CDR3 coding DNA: TGTGCCAGCAGGGTTAGGCCGCAGGGGGCGGGCGAAGCTTTCTTT.

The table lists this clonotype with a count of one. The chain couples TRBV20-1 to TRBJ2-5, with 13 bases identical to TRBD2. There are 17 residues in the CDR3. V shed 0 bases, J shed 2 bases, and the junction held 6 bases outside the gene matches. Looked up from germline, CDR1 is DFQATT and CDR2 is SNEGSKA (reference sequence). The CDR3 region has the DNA TGCAGTGCTAGAGATTACCAGGGACTAGCGGGGCAAGAGACCCAGTACTTC. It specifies CSARDYQGLAGQETQYF.

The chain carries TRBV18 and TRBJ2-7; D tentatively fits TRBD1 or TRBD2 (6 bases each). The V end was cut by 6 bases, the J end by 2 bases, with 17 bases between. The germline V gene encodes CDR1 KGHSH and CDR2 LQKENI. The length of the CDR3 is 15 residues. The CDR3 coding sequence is TGTGCCAGCTCGCCCGGCCCAGGGGAGGCCTACGAGCAGTACTTC. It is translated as CASSPGPGEAYEQYF.

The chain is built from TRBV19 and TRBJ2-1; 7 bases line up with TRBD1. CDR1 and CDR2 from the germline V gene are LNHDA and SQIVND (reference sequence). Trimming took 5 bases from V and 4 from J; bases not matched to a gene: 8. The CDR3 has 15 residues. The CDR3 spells CASSVLRDRYNEQFF. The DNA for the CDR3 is TGTGCCAGTAGTGTCCTCCGGGACAGATACAATGAGCAGTTCTTC.

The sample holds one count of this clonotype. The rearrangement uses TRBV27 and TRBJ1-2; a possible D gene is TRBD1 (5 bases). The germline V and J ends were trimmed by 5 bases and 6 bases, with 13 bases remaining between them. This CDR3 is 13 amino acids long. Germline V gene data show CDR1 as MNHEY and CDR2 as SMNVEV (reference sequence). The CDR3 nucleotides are TGTGCCAGCAGTGGCGGGACGTTGGATGGCTACACCTTC. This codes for CASSGGTLDGYTF.

The chain's CDR3 is CASLWGTGENEAFF. As DNA, the CDR3 is TGTGCCAGCTTATGGGGGACAGGGGAAAATGAAGCTTTCTTT. This chain joins TRBV12-3 or TRBV12-4 and TRBJ1-1, with 10 bases lining up with TRBD1. CDR3 length: 14 amino acids. V lost 8 bases, J lost 7 bases, and 10 bases stayed unmatched.

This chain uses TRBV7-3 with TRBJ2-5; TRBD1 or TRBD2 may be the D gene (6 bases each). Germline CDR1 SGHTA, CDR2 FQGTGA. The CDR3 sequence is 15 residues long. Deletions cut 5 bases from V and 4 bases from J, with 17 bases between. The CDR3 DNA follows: TGTGCCAGCAGCCCCCTCCCCGGGGGCCTAGAGACCCAGTACTTC. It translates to CASSPLPGGLETQYF.

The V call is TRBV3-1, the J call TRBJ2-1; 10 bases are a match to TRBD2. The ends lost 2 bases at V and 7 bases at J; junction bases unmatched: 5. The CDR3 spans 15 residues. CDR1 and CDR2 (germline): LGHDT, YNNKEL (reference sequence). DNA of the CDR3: TGTGCCAGCAGCCAATTCCTAGCGGGGGCTAATGAGCAGTTCTTC. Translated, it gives CASSQFLAGANEQFF.

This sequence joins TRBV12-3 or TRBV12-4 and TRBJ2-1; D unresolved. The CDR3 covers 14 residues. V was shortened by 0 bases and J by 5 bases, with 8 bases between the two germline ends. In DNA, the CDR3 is TGTGCCAGCAGTTTAGCGGGGTCCAACAATGAGCAGTTCTTC. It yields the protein CASSLAGSNNEQFF.

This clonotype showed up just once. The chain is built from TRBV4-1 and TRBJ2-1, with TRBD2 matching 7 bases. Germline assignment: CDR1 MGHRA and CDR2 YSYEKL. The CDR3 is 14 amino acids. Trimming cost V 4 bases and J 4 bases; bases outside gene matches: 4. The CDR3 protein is CASSPGDYYNEQFF. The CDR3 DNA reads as TGCGCCAGCAGCCCGGGGGACTATTACAATGAGCAGTTCTTC.

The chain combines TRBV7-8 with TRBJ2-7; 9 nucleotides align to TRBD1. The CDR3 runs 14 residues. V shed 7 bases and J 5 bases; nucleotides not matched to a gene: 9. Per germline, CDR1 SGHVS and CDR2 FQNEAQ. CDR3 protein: CASTTGGLGHEQYF. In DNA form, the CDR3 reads TGTGCCAGCACCACAGGGGGCCTAGGCCACGAGCAGTACTTC.

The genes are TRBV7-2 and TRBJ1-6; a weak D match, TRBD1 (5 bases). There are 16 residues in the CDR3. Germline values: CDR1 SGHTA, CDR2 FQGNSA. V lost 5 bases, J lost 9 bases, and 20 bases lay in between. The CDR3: CASSEGVVGMSSPLHF. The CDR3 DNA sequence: TGTGCCAGCAGCGAAGGGGTGGTGGGGATGAGTTCACCCCTCCACTTT.

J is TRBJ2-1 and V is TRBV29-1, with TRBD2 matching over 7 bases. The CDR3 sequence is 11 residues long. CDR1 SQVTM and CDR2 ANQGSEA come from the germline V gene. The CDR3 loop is CTLGGGDEQFF. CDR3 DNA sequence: TGCACCCTGGGGGGAGGGGATGAGCAGTTCTTC.

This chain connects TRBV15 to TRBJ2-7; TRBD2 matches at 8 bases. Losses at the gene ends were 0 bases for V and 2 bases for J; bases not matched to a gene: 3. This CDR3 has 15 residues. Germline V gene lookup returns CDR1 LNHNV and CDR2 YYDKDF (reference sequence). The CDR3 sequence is CATSRDAGGPYEQYF. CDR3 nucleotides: TGTGCCACCAGCAGAGATGCGGGGGGACCCTACGAGCAGTACTTC.

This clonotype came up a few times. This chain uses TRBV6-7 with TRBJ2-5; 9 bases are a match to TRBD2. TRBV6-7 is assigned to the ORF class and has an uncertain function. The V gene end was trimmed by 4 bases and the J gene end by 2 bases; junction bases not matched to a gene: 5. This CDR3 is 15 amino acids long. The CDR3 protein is CASSSSGGRQETQYF. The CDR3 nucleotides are TGTGCCAGCAGTTCCAGCGGGGGGCGACAAGAGACCCAGTACTTC.

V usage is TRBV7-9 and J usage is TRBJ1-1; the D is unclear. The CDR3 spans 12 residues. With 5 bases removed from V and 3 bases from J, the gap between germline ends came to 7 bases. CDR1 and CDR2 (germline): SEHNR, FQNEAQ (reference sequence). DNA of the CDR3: TGTGCCAGCAGCGGAGTGGACACTGAAGCTTTCTTT. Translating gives CASSGVDTEAFF.

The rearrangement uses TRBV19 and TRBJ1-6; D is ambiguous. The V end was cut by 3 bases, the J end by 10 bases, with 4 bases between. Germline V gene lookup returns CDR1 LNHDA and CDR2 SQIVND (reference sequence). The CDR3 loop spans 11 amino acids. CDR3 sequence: CASSMNSPLHF. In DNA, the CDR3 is TGTGCCAGTAGTATGAACTCACCCCTCCACTTT.